The 19 T cell receptor beta chains given below trace back to one sample, sequenced in a study of T-cell reconstitution after alpha-beta-depleted transplantation in children. During its preparation, the TCRbeta library received unique molecular identifiers. Using its own MiXCR run on the PCR reads, TCRdb lists one record per CDR3 protein. The sample has roughly 220,000 distinct CDR3 sequences, about 8.7% seen once. Material: PBMCs, mostly from graft donor cells, obtained 360 days after TCRalphabeta/CD19-depleted stem cell transplant. All receptors derive from a male patient aged 2-15 years who had a stem cell transplant for acute myeloid leukemia, so the T cells may come from the graft donor.

There are many counts of this clonotype. The J gene is TRBJ1-1, the V gene TRBV5-1; D unresolved. Germline lookup yields CDR1 SGHRS and CDR2 YFSETQ. This CDR3 is 13 amino acids long. V dropped 6 bases and J dropped 10 bases, with 19 bases sitting between them. This CDR3 is CASKTYPSTGAFF. The DNA of the CDR3 is TGCGCCAGCAAAACGTACCCGTCCACCGGAGCTTTCTTT.

This clonotype was detected many times. The chain combines TRBV11-1 with TRBJ2-1; D possibly uses TRBD1 or TRBD2 (5 bases each). V shed 2 bases and J shed 9 bases, with 17 bases lying between them. The CDR3 runs 15 residues. Germline CDR1 reads SGHAT; CDR2 reads FQDESV (reference sequence). The CDR3 nucleotides read TGTGCCAGCAGCTTAAACCCCACAGAGAGGGGTGAGCAGTTCTTC. Protein sequence: CASSLNPTERGEQFF.

In this sample, this clonotype turned up many times. V is TRBV20-1 and J is TRBJ2-2; a possible D gene is TRBD1 (5 bases). Germline CDR1 is DFQATT and CDR2 is SNEGSKA (reference sequence). CDR3 size: 13 residues. Trimming shortened V by 5 bases and J by 0 bases, and 7 bases separated the two germline ends. The CDR3 DNA follows: TGCAGTGCTCGACAGACGAACACCGGGGAGCTGTTTTTT. This sequence encodes CSARQTNTGELFF.

This clonotype was seen many times. The chain employs TRBV4-1 and TRBJ2-7, with D possibly matching TRBD1 (5 bases). The CDR3 has 15 residues. Trimming pared 6 bases from V and 0 bases from J, leaving 15 bases between. Germline V gene data show CDR1 as MGHRA and CDR2 as YSYEKL. DNA of the CDR3: TGCGCCAGCAGGGAGACAGTTCTGAGCTCCTACGAGCAGTACTTC. This gives the protein CASRETVLSSYEQYF.

This clonotype was counted only a few times. This chain links TRBV5-1 with TRBJ2-1; 12 bases align to TRBD2. Germline trimming cut 0 bases from V and 9 bases from J; bases unmatched to any gene: 4. This CDR3 is built from 15 residues. Germline V gives CDR1 SGHRS, CDR2 YFSETQ. CDR3 residues: CASSLVSSGGAEQFF. DNA of the CDR3: TGCGCCAGCAGCTTGGTGTCTAGCGGGGGGGCTGAGCAGTTCTTC. Drawing the rest from reference TRBV5-1 and TRBJ2-1, the complete variable domain is KAGVTQTPRYLIKTRGQQVTLSCSPISGHRSVSWYQQTPGQGLQFLFEYFSETQRNKGNFPGRFSGRQFSNSRSEMNVSTLELGDSALYLCASSLVSSGGAEQFFGPGTRLTVL.

V is TRBV29-1 and J is TRBJ1-2; no firm D call. Trimming took off 7 bases at V and 3 bases at J, with 15 bases between the two ends. CDR1 is SQVTM, CDR2 ANQGSEA, per germline. The CDR3 length is 13 residues. The CDR3 DNA reads TGCAGCGCGAAGGGCGAGGCGCACTATGGCTACACCTTC. This translates into CSAKGEAHYGYTF.

There are many counts of this clonotype. The CDR3: CASASVLAGQETQYF. The CDR3 nucleotides are TGTGCCAGTGCCTCCGTGCTAGCGGGGCAAGAGACCCAGTACTTC. This chain uses TRBV12-3 or TRBV12-4 with TRBJ2-5; TRBD2 matches 9 bases. This CDR3 has 15 amino acids. After removal of 9 bases from V and 2 bases from J, the junction contained 10 bases not matched to a gene.

The table lists this clonotype with a few counts. The chain couples TRBV12-3 or TRBV12-4 to TRBJ1-5; D is possibly TRBD1 (5 bases). The CDR3 has 13 amino acids. The V gene lost 5 bases and the J gene lost 7 bases, with 12 bases spanning the gap. DNA for the CDR3: TGTGCCAGCAGTCCATTCCGGGGCCAGCCCCAGCATTTT. This gives the protein CASSPFRGQPQHF.

This clonotype appeared many times. The J gene is TRBJ2-3, the V gene TRBV5-1; D ambiguous. The germline V gene has CDR1 SGHRS and CDR2 YFSETQ. Trimming stripped 5 bases from V and 5 bases from J, with 12 bases between. This CDR3 has 13 amino acids. The CDR3 bases are TGCGCCAGCAGACTCGAGAGGCTAGATACGCAGTATTTT. Translated: CASRLERLDTQYF.

The sample holds a few counts of this clonotype. V is TRBV19 and J is TRBJ2-7, with D possibly TRBD2 on 5 matching bases. Germline assignment: CDR1 LNHDA and CDR2 SQIVND (reference sequence). V gave up 5 bases and J gave up 0 bases, with 11 bases separating them. This CDR3 comprises 14 residues. CDR3 sequence (DNA): TGTGCCAGTAGTTTTCAGCGGAGCTCCTACGAGCAGTACTTC. Amino acid sequence: CASSFQRSSYEQYF.

This clonotype has at least ten counts. This chain joins TRBV7-2 and TRBJ1-4; no reliable D call. Germline CDR1 and CDR2: SGHTA and FQGNSA. The V and J ends lost 2 bases and 8 bases respectively, with 12 bases between them. The CDR3 consists of 14 residues. The CDR3 protein is CASSLREEGEKLFF. The CDR3 coding sequence is TGTGCCAGCAGCTTACGGGAGGAAGGGGAAAAACTGTTTTTT.

This clonotype has only a few counts. The V and J genes are TRBV5-1 and TRBJ1-2; D may be TRBD1 (6 bases). This CDR3 comprises 13 residues. Trimming pared 0 bases from V and 8 bases from J, leaving 11 bases between. Germline V gene data show CDR1 as SGHRS and CDR2 as YFSETQ. The CDR3, as DNA: TGCGCCAGCAGCTTGGAGGGGGGCGGCGGCTACACCTTC. Its protein product is CASSLEGGGGYTF.

This clonotype was recorded at least ten times. This rearrangement joins TRBV10-3 to TRBJ1-1; weak D call: TRBD1 (6 bases). The V end lost 3 bases, the J end lost 9 bases, and 17 bases lay between the germline ends. Germline V lookup: CDR1 ENHRY, CDR2 SYGVKD. The length of the CDR3 is 14 residues. CDR3 coding DNA: TGTGCCATCAGTGACACCCCAAGCACAGGGCAAGCTTTCTTT. This codes for CAISDTPSTGQAFF.

V gene TRBV9 combines with J gene TRBJ1-2; D perhaps matches TRBD1 (5 bases). The CDR3 consists of 16 residues. CDR1 is SGDLS, CDR2 YYNGEE, per germline. With 3 bases removed from V and 4 bases from J, the gap between germline ends came to 19 bases. Here the CDR3 reads CASSEGVREGGYGYTF. CDR3 nucleotides: TGTGCCAGCAGCGAAGGGGTCCGCGAGGGTGGCTATGGCTACACCTTC.

CDR3 in amino acids: CASSFKGWGALDTQYF. The CDR3 DNA reads as TGTGCCAGCAGCTTCAAAGGGTGGGGGGCCCTGGATACGCAGTATTTT. V usage is TRBV7-8 and J usage is TRBJ2-3; D is perhaps TRBD1 or TRBD2 (6 bases each). Trimming pared 3 bases from V and 6 bases from J, leaving 19 bases between. The CDR3 runs to 16 residues. The V gene's germline CDR1 is SGHVS and CDR2 FQNEAQ.

This clonotype was seen only a few times. This chain connects TRBV12-3 or TRBV12-4 to TRBJ1-2; D call uncertain. The germline V and J ends were trimmed by 4 bases and 2 bases, with 8 bases remaining between them. The CDR3 is 13 residues long. The CDR3 DNA is TGTGCCAGCAGTTCTTCTCGCAACTATGGCTACACCTTC. Protein product: CASSSSRNYGYTF.

There are a few counts of this clonotype. As DNA, the CDR3 is TGTGCCAGCAGCGTTAGAGAGGGATCCGCCTCCTACGAGCAGTACTTC. Encoded protein: CASSVREGSASYEQYF. The V call is TRBV7-8, the J call TRBJ2-7; D may be TRBD2 (5 bases). This CDR3 comprises 16 residues. Germline V gives CDR1 SGHVS, CDR2 FQNEAQ. The V gene lost 5 bases and the J gene lost 0 bases, with 17 bases spanning the gap.

This clonotype was counted at least ten times. The chain links TRBV6-5 to TRBJ2-1; 11 nucleotides match TRBD2. This CDR3 has 16 amino acids. V shed 0 bases, J shed 12 bases, and the junction held 10 bases outside the gene matches. Germline V gene sequence: CDR1 MNHEY, CDR2 SVGAGI. CDR3 in DNA: TGTGCCAGCAGTTACTCGACCCTAGCGGGAGGATCGGGGCAGTTCTTC. It is translated as CASSYSTLAGGSGQFF.

This chain links TRBV29-1 with TRBJ1-1; 9 bases are shared with TRBD1. The CDR3 sequence is 12 residues long. The germline V gene has CDR1 SQVTM and CDR2 ANQGSEA. V trimming: 7 bases; J trimming: 5 bases; junction bases outside the gene matches: 5. CDR3 region: CSAVDRGTEAFF. In nucleotides, the CDR3 is TGCAGCGCCGTGGACAGGGGAACTGAAGCTTTCTTT.